This is a list of T cell receptor beta chains from one sample in a study of response to subunit inactivated influenza vaccine. TCRdb processed the RT-PCR reads anew with MiXCR; each CDR3 protein has one entry. Here the sample spans roughly 700,000 distinct CDR3 sequences, 14% being singletons. This specimen was PBMCs from blood, taken 14 to 15 days before vaccination. The receptors were gathered from a man aged 50 to 60 who received an inactivated influenza vaccine. CDR3s include the opening cysteine and the closing phenylalanine or tryptophan. D genes are given only for firm matches. Expanded clones get a size class; other rows say once, few or many, or leave the size out.

CDR3: CASSQEPSGQTDTQYF
DNA: TGCGCCAGCAGCCAAGAGCCTAGCGGGCAGACAGATACGCAGTATTTT
V: TRBV4-3
J: TRBJ2-3
size: few
D: TRBD2

CDR3: CSVQTGSSDTQYF
DNA: TGCAGCGTGCAAACAGGGAGTTCAGATACGCAGTATTTT
V: TRBV29-1
J: TRBJ2-3
size: many
D: -

CDR3: CASSLGGLPTYEQYF
DNA: TGTGCCAGCAGCTTGGGAGGGCTGCCCACCTACGAGCAGTACTTC
V: TRBV7-2
J: TRBJ2-7
size: -
D: TRBD2

CDR3: CASSFAGQGYEQYF
DNA: TGTGCCAGCAGTTTTGCGGGACAGGGATACGAGCAGTACTTC
V: TRBV12-3/TRBV12-4
J: TRBJ2-7
size: many
D: TRBD1

CDR3: CASQTGVGRSGANVLTF
DNA: TGCGCCAGTCAAACAGGGGTGGGGCGATCTGGGGCCAACGTCCTGACTTTC
V: TRBV5-1
J: TRBJ2-6
size: -
D: TRBD1

CDR3: CASSLQGSSYNEQFF
DNA: TGCGCCAGCAGCTTGCAGGGGAGCTCCTACAATGAGCAGTTCTTC
V: TRBV5-1
J: TRBJ2-1
size: many
D: -

CDR3: CASSLSPSRQGVSTYEQYF
DNA: TGTGCCAGCAGTTTATCGCCCAGTAGGCAGGGAGTTTCTACCTACGAGCAGTACTTC
V: TRBV28
J: TRBJ2-7
size: -
D: -

CDR3: CASSAGTGYNSPLHF
DNA: TGTGCCAGCAGCGCCGGGACAGGATATAATTCACCCCTCCACTTT
V: TRBV9
J: TRBJ1-6
size: many
D: TRBD1

CDR3: CASSSSSGARRNEQFF
DNA: TGTGCCAGCAGCTCATCCTCGGGGGCTCGGAGGAATGAGCAGTTCTTC
V: TRBV5-5
J: TRBJ2-1
size: -
D: -

CDR3: CASSVTTSGANVLTF
DNA: TGCGCCAGCAGCGTTACAACCTCTGGGGCCAACGTCCTGACTTTC
V: TRBV5-1
J: TRBJ2-6
size: -
D: -

CDR3: CSVKTSGSYEQYF
DNA: TGCAGCGTCAAGACTAGCGGGAGCTACGAGCAGTACTTC
V: TRBV29-1
J: TRBJ2-7
size: -
D: TRBD2

CDR3: CASSFAAGVTYEQYF
DNA: TGTGCCAGCAGTTTTGCAGCGGGGGTGACCTACGAGCAGTACTTC
V: TRBV12-3/TRBV12-4
J: TRBJ2-7
size: -
D: TRBD2